This TCR beta chain was profiled in a study of tumor and adjacent non-tumor tissue in lung cancer. Study-wide points: Top 100 clones took a larger repertoire share in normal lung. Compared with tumor, normal lung showed significantly lower TCR diversity.

The library came from three nested PCR rounds adapted from ARM-PCR protocols. Via MiXCR, TCRdb re-called the multiplex PCR reads, giving one row per CDR3 protein. The data hold roughly 65,000 distinct CDR3 sequences, with roughly three fifths observed a single time. This clonotype was counted a few times. Its antigen is as yet unknown. Germline is not matched at one junction end, which may reflect a read error. Germline loops: CDR1 SQVTM, CDR2 ANQGSEA. The CDR3 covers 14 residues. RNA was extracted from bulk tissue without any cell sorting. This clonotype was obtained from a man aged 45-65 years with non-small cell lung cancer. The specimen sequenced was lung tumor tissue. The chain combines TRBV29-1 with TRBJ2-5; 7 bases agree with TRBD1. CDR3 in DNA: TGCAGCGTTGTATCAGGGGACAGCCAAGAGACTCAGTACTTC. Amino acid sequence: CSVVSGDSQETQYF.